This passage covers 9 T cell receptor beta chains from one sample sequenced in a study of blood T cell repertoires in COVID-19. Sequencing used immunoSEQ multiplex PCR; TCRdb keeps in-frame clones, though not all of them. The sample consists of hundreds of thousands of clones, roughly four fifths of them appearing once. Sequencing was done on a sample of PBMCs or T cells enriched from blood (not recorded which). The receptors were gathered from a man between 40 and 49 years old who had been exposed to COVID-19.

The chain combines TRBV20-1 with TRBJ2-1, with 9 bases matching TRBD1. Looked up from germline, CDR1 is DFQATT and CDR2 is SNEGSKA (reference sequence). The CDR3 is 14 amino acids. V was clipped by 3 bases and J by 3 bases; unmatched bases: 3. The CDR3 coding sequence is TGCAGTGCTAGTCGGGGACAGGGCTACAATGAGCAGTTCTTC. Its translation: CSASRGQGYNEQFF.

The chain employs TRBV5-1 and TRBJ1-1; the match to TRBD1 covers 7 bases. V shed 4 bases, J shed 9 bases, and the junction held 6 bases outside the gene matches. This CDR3 spans 12 amino acids. From germline, CDR1 is SGHRS and CDR2 YFSETQ. CDR3 nucleotide sequence: TGCGCCAGCAGCGCGGGACAGCTACAAGCTTTCTTT. Encoded protein: CASSAGQLQAFF.

V and J are TRBV18 and TRBJ2-2; 8 positions match TRBD2. Trimming removed 4 bases from V and 3 bases from J; junction bases left unmatched: 13. Germline lookup yields CDR1 KGHSH and CDR2 LQKENI. The CDR3 is 18 residues long. CDR3 in DNA: TGTGCCAGCTCACGTTATACCCCGGGGACTAGAGACACCGGGGAGCTGTTTTTT. This sequence encodes CASSRYTPGTRDTGELFF. Full variable domain (outside the CDR3, taken from reference TRBV18 and TRBJ2-2): NAGVMQNPRHLVRRRGQEARLRCSPMKGHSHVYWYRQLPEEGLKFMVYLQKENIIDESGMPKERFSAEFPKEGPSILRIQQVVRGDSAAYFCASSRYTPGTRDTGELFFGEGSRLTVL.

V gene TRBV3-1 (or the pseudogene TRBV3-2) combines with J gene TRBJ2-2; D not certain. V was pared by 4 bases and J by 8 bases, with 11 bases between. CDR1 LGHDT and CDR2 YNNKEL come from the germline V gene (reference sequence). The CDR3 length is 13 residues. CDR3 nucleotide sequence: TGTGCCAGCAGCCTACATGGTTCGGGGGAGCTGTTTTTT. Protein: CASSLHGSGELFF.

This chain connects TRBV5-1 to TRBJ2-7; 9 nucleotides line up with TRBD1. Germline V lookup: CDR1 SGHRS, CDR2 YFSETQ. With 3 bases clipped from V and 6 bases from J, the junction kept 10 bases outside the gene matches. The CDR3 sequence is 15 residues long. For the CDR3, the DNA is TGCGCCAGCAGCTGGCTACCGGGACAGGGTCTCGAGCAGTACTTC. It encodes CASSWLPGQGLEQYF.

The chain links TRBV18 to TRBJ2-1, with a tentative D call TRBD2 (5 bases). The CDR3 is 15 residues long. CDR1 and CDR2 (germline): KGHSH, LQKENI. Trimming took off 3 bases at V and 0 bases at J, with 9 bases between the two ends. In DNA form, the CDR3 reads TGTGCCAGCTCACCTGGCAGCGGCTCCTACAATGAGCAGTTCTTC. Amino acids: CASSPGSGSYNEQFF.

This rearrangement joins TRBV2 to TRBJ1-1; TRBD1 might be the D (5 bases). This CDR3 is 14 amino acids long. Germline values: CDR1 SNHLY, CDR2 FYNNEI. Trimming took off 0 bases at V and 11 bases at J, with 16 bases between the two ends. CDR3 in amino acids: CASSEALRAGRAFF. The CDR3, as DNA: TGTGCCAGCAGTGAAGCGCTCAGGGCTGGGAGGGCTTTCTTT.

The V call is TRBV5-6, the J call TRBJ2-5, with D maybe TRBD2 (6 bases). V lost 5 bases, J lost 3 bases, and 14 bases lay in between. The CDR3 contains 14 residues. From germline, CDR1 is SGHDT and CDR2 YYEEEE. The CDR3 DNA reads as TGTGCCAGCAGTCCAGAGGCGGGGAAAGAGACCCAGTACTTC. The encoded protein is CASSPEAGKETQYF.

This chain links TRBV7-3 with TRBJ2-7; D is uncertain. The V gene's germline CDR1 is SGHTA and CDR2 FQGTGA. This CDR3 is 13 amino acids long. V dropped 4 bases and J dropped 5 bases, with 12 bases sitting between them. The CDR3 region is CASSSPPSHEQYF. As DNA, the CDR3 is TGTGCCAGCAGCTCGCCCCCGAGCCACGAGCAGTACTTC.